Included here is one T cell receptor (beta chain) sequence, with context. This clone was recorded at least ten times. No antigen is known for it. No quality values exist for individual bases; no much larger clone is one base distant. This record comes from a study of shared clonotypes between healthy human individuals (TCRdb year 2020). In the study overall: Three men and two women, aged 18 to 49 years, made up the cohort. Between about 0.9 and 10 billion PBMCs per donor were obtained by leukapheresis. Libraries were prepared and TCR repertoires were sequenced by different laboratories using diverse techniques, in order to increase sequencing depth and limit assay-specific biases. To estimate repertoire size and how much clonotype sharing occurs between individuals, the study deeply sequenced the blood TCR repertoires of a handful of healthy adults. For each donor, three plates each were used for CD4 naive and CD4 memory, two plates were used for CD8 naive, and one plate was used for CD8 memory. Overall study results and their limits: The small number of donors limited the genetic and exposure-history diversity represented. Compared with non-shared clonotypes, clonotypes shared by all four sorted-subset donors had higher generation probabilities. Rarefaction of sorted-subset datasets indicated incomplete sequencing despite the large sequencing depth. Larger estimated clonotype richness was generally found for naive subsets than for memory subsets. Sharing across four donors was observed for around 4.8% of naive CD4, under 4% of naive CD8, 2% to 2.5% of memory CD4, and about 0.4% of memory CD8 clonotypes. Pairwise subsampling indicated that sequencing depth was expected to affect the degree of clonotype sharing among donors. Only blood was sampled, and tissue TCR repertoires likely differ from those in blood.

Using the deep immunoSEQ assay, multiplex PCR amplified TCR CDR3 regions from genomic DNA. For each cell subset, the extracted genomic DNA was distributed evenly across all wells of several immunoSEQ 96-well plates, and each plate served as one replicate. For sorted subsets, 200 to 250 ng of genomic DNA, equivalent to 25,000 to 30,000 T cell genomes, went into each replicate PCR. The purified libraries were quantified using a Qubit 3.0 fluorometer, sized with a Bioanalyzer 2100, and then quantified again using the KAPA Library Quantification kit. Every immunoSEQ 96-well plate was sequenced on a dedicated single-read 150-cycle Illumina NextSeq 550 flow cell. Concerning the study's data processing: The immunoSEQ output contained only junctional sequences without quality scores, so filtering could not match that applied to full-length reads. Sequences were annotated with PyIR, a Python wrapper for IgBLAST v1.9, and V/J genes and CDR3 were assigned using IMGT germline references. Reads with weak V/J assignments (E-value above 1e-6), missing CDR3, stop codons, out-of-frame junctions, or ambiguous translated residues were removed. A V3J clonotype was defined by an identical inferred V gene, J gene, and CDR3 amino acid sequence. To compute the percentage overlap between repertoires, the number of shared unique clonotypes was divided by the size of the smaller repertoire. Richness of each repertoire was evaluated using RTK rarefaction, the Chao1 estimator, and Recon v2.1 estimates of unobserved clonotypes. For all TCRbeta clonotypes obtained by the gDNA method from four donors, generation probabilities were computed with OLGA. As stored in TCRdb, this immuneACCESS dataset retains in-frame rearrangements with V and J assigned. A fraction of the clones does not appear; measured against another copy, unresolved V genes explain less than half of the discrepancy, and the remainder lacks a known reason. Clonal size and the V and J genes are those of that table, whereas D and trimming came from the DNA. In all, the sample holds 600,000 to 800,000 clones, and 72% of those were seen once. Around 1.7% of the sample goes to the ten largest clones.

The donors were healthy, HIV-negative adults with no recently reported acute infections or vaccinations. All donors were Caucasian adults living in Nashville, Tennessee, USA. Magnetic negative selection was used to enrich CD4+ T cells, after which naive cells were positively selected on CD45RA and the negative fraction became the memory subset. After blood collection by leukapheresis, PBMCs were isolated using Ficoll-Histopaque density gradient centrifugation and then cryopreserved in the vapor phase of liquid nitrogen. Purity and quantity of every magnetically sorted T cell population were checked by analytical flow cytometry. From each sorted fraction, genomic DNA was isolated and quantified by UV absorbance on a Nanodrop 2000c. The sequencing input was memory CD4+ T cells sorted from blood. The cell subset or site label, as the study defines it: CD45RA-negative fraction. This receptor was identified in a woman aged 25 to 45 in good health.

The CDR3 loop reads CASRIPTGADGELFF. In nucleotide form, the sequence is TGTGCCAGCAGAATACCGACAGGGGCGGACGGGGAGCTGTTTTTT. The chain links TRBV28 with TRBJ2-2, with 8 bases in between that match TRBD1. The germline V gene encodes CDR1 MDHEN and CDR2 SYDVKM. The cysteine opens and the phenylalanine closes a CDR3 of 15 amino acids. Of all the DNA, just the CDR3 is kept, 45 bases in frame from base 1. Ends trimmed: V by 6 bases, J by 7 bases; bases unmatched to a gene: 10.